The sequence of this TCR beta chain was determined in a study of T cells in localized non-small cell lung cancer (dated by TCRdb to 2020 to 2022). With respect to the entire study: Comparing tumors with uninvolved tumor-adjacent lungs, the study looked at the T cell repertoires of 220 or so patients with early-stage NSCLC. Of the NSCLC patients, roughly 130 were male and 85 to 110 were female, and the mean age was about 69 years. The cohort was made up of approximately 250 treatment-naive NSCLC patients whose localized lung tumors had been resected.

The CDR3 contains 14 residues, cysteine and phenylalanine counted. The sequence is cut down to CDR3 DNA, 42 bases in frame from base 1. The immunoSEQ Assay was used to sequence TCR beta CDR3 regions from DNA. As for the authors' bioinformatics: T cell density was computed as TCR beta template counts normalized to usable DNA estimated by amplifying housekeeping genes. The preseqR package was used to estimate richness by extrapolating to 400,000 templates for PBMC samples and to 120,000 templates for tissue samples. Clonality was taken to be one minus Pielou's evenness. To identify tissue-enriched TCRs, differential abundance testing was run on productive amino-acid clonotypes with a minimum total count of 5 and an alpha of 0.1. Repertoire overlap between compartments was quantified with the Jaccard Index and Morisita Overlap Index. GLIPH grouped TCR beta CDR3s together with public tetramer-defined viral CDR3s, and a viral motif had to include at least three viral sequences and show V-gene enrichment. Entries here come from immuneACCESS through TCRdb and include only in-frame sequences with V and J called. Some clones fail to appear in such tables; in the studies checked, an unresolved V gene covers under half of the shortfall, and the cause of the remainder is unknown. The D gene and trimming were derived from the DNA, and the V and J assignments and clone size from that table. Counted in this sample were around 41,000 clones; approximately 90% of them appeared once. Jointly, the top ten make up less than 9% of the sample.

For this clone: Its specific antigen is unknown. No base qualities exist here, and no much larger clone lies one base off it.

At diagnosis, tumor, uninvolved tumor-adjacent lung and peripheral blood were collected and then preserved as a mix of FFPE and fresh-frozen material. For TCR repertoire profiling, blood samples were analyzed in the form of peripheral blood mononuclear cells. Findings and caveats that apply to the study as a whole: Higher blood T cell density associated with longer overall survival, while higher adjacent-lung clonality associated with shorter survival. A median of roughly 50 of the top 100 tumor clones turned up in the paired uninvolved adjacent lung, and some 27 of those clones also ranked among the top 100 of that same adjacent lung. Uninvolved tumor-adjacent lung showed the highest T cell clonality, higher than tumor, which suggests more focused antigenic responses in the uninvolved tumor-adjacent lung. Multi-region tumor sequencing was not performed, so intratumor heterogeneity could not be excluded. Because of the exploratory design, TCR variables were selected using unadjusted p-values without false-discovery rate correction.

Recombination linked TRBV21-1 to TRBJ2-3. TRBV21-1 is labeled a pseudogene. The source was peripheral blood, collected before any cancer treatment. The sequence came from a woman aged 18 to 50 with stage III lung adenocarcinoma. The CDR3 sequence is CASSTGRNTDTQYF. DNA sequence: TGTGCCAGCAGCACGGGCAGGAACACAGATACGCAGTATTTT.